Shown below are 8 T cell receptor beta chains from a single sample sequenced in a study of blood T cell repertoires in COVID-19. Assay: immunoSEQ multiplex PCR; the TCRdb copy retains only in-frame clones and omits some. The sample has around 310,000 clones; 89% are singletons. Sequences were obtained from peripheral blood. The receptors were gathered from a woman between 55 and 75 years old with acute or convalescent COVID-19.

V is TRBV28 and J is TRBJ2-1, with 7 bases fitting TRBD1. V shed 5 bases and J 9 bases; nucleotides not matched to a gene: 16. Germline-derived CDR1 and CDR2 are MDHEN and SYDVKM. The CDR3 runs 16 residues. CDR3: CASSPRKGALVLEQFF. CDR3 sequence (DNA): TGTGCCAGCAGTCCTCGTAAGGGGGCGCTTGTTCTTGAGCAGTTCTTC. The entire variable domain, with the rest obtained from reference TRBV28 and TRBJ2-1, is as follows: DVKVTQSSRYLVKRTGEKVFLECVQDMDHENMFWYRQDPGLGLRLIYFSYDVKMKEKGDIPEGYSVSREKKERFSLILESASTNQTSMYLCASSPRKGALVLEQFFGPGTRLTVL.

The chain uses TRBV9 and TRBJ2-2; weak D call: TRBD1 (5 bases). Trimming pared 2 bases from V and 4 bases from J, leaving 18 bases between. This CDR3 is 17 amino acids long. CDR1 and CDR2 from the germline V gene are SGDLS and YYNGEE. CDR3 sequence (DNA): TGTGCCAGCAGCGTGGGGTGGATGGGGCGCAGCACCGGGGAGCTGTTTTTT. Encoded protein: CASSVGWMGRSTGELFF.

This sequence joins TRBV5-1 and TRBJ2-7; D gene ambiguous. This CDR3 has 13 amino acids. Looked up from germline, CDR1 is SGHRS and CDR2 is YFSETQ. The V and J ends lost 0 bases and 2 bases respectively, with 6 bases between them. CDR3 in DNA: TGCGCCAGCAGCTTGGGACTTACCTACGAGCAGTACTTC. Translation: CASSLGLTYEQYF.

The chain couples TRBV5-8 to TRBJ1-2; D remains ambiguous. Germline CDR1 is SGHTS and CDR2 is YDEGEE. Trimming shortened V by 4 bases and J by 4 bases, and 11 bases separated the two germline ends. This CDR3 region has 13 residues. CDR3 sequence reads: CASSPTGLYGYTF. The CDR3 coding sequence is TGTGCCAGCAGCCCCACCGGACTCTATGGCTACACCTTC.

This chain joins TRBV7-2 and TRBJ1-2, with a tentative D call TRBD1 (6 bases). The CDR3 spans 13 residues. The V and J ends lost 6 bases and 4 bases respectively, with 12 bases between them. Germline assignment: CDR1 SGHTA and CDR2 FQGNSA. The CDR3 bases are TGTGCCAGCAGACAGACAGGATCCTATGGCTACACCTTC. Translated, it gives CASRQTGSYGYTF.

The gene calls are TRBV5-1 and TRBJ2-7; 10 bases agree with TRBD2. The germline CDR1 and CDR2 sequences are SGHRS and YFSETQ. There are 14 residues in the CDR3. Losses at the gene ends were 4 bases for V and 3 bases for J; bases not matched to a gene: 4. CDR3 residues: CASSGGLALYEQYF. The DNA of the CDR3 is TGCGCCAGCAGCGGGGGACTAGCGCTCTACGAGCAGTACTTC.

The count of this clone is one. The V gene is TRBV5-4, the J gene TRBJ2-7; 8 bases align to TRBD1. V lost 3 bases, J lost 7 bases, and 6 bases stayed unmatched. The CDR3 is 13 residues long. Germline V gene data show CDR1 as SGHNT and CDR2 as YYREEE (reference sequence). CDR3: CASSSQGAEEQYF. The CDR3 DNA is TGTGCCAGCAGCTCTCAGGGGGCAGAGGAGCAGTACTTC.

Worth noting for this clone: This is likely a read error, given that the CDR3 carries no conserved phenylalanine or tryptophan at its end. The J gene is TRBJ1-2, the V gene TRBV7-2, with 7 bases lining up with TRBD1. Looked up from germline, CDR1 is SGHTA and CDR2 is FQGNSA. V shed 4 bases, J shed 0 bases, and the junction held 5 bases outside the gene matches. This CDR3 contains 15 residues. CDR3 sequence reads: CASSSTGTANYGYTL. CDR3 sequence (DNA): TGTGCCAGCAGCTCTACCGGGACAGCTAACTATGGCTACACCCTC.